This T cell receptor (beta chain) comes out of a study of cytomegalovirus exposure and HLA in healthy donors. Study in general: Roughly 92 million unique TCRs, all from HLA-typed donors, were included in an early release of the data.

The V gene's germline CDR1 is SQVTM and CDR2 ANQGSEA. The CDR3 has 15 amino acids. The junction had 14 bases not matched to a gene; V was cut back by 7 bases and J by 6 bases. Both 60 Vbeta primers and 13 Jbeta primers went into the PCR. In the study's own analysis: The authors later counted tens of millions of unique TCR beta chains, roughly 11 million of them shared. The table came from immunoSEQ multiplex PCR; TCRdb's copy has only in-frame clones and leaves some out. V and J calls and clone size are those listed in that table; D and trimming were worked out from the DNA. The sample yields under 200,000 clones, around 80% seen once. The study did not record CMV serostatus for this donor.

The chain employs TRBV29-1 and TRBJ1-5; 8 bases are a match to TRBD1. The sample taken for sequencing was PBMCs. The TCR sequence derives from a human donor in good health. The DNA of the CDR3 is TGCAGCGCCGCGGGGGGGGGAACAGGGGGTCAGCCCCAGCATTTT. Protein: CSAAGGGTGGQPQHF. The variable domain in full, with the rest retrieved from reference TRBV29-1 and TRBJ1-5, is SAVISQKPSRDICQRGTSLTIQCQVDSQVTMMFWYRQQPGQSLTLIATANQGSEATYESGFVIDKFPISRPNLTFSTLTVSNMSPEDSSIYLCSAAGGGTGGQPQHFGDGTRLSIL.